Below are 4 T cell receptor beta chains sequenced from a single sample in a study of CD8+CD57+ T cells in acquired aplastic anemia. Genomic DNA templated the TCR beta VDJ and CDR3 profiling. A single record per CDR3 protein comes from TCRdb applying MiXCR to the reads. The sample lists about 190,000 distinct CDR3 sequences, less than 65% occurring once. The sample comprised sorted CD4+, CD8+, or CD8+CD57+ T cells (not recorded which) from PBMCs. These receptors all come from a human donor in good health, serving as a control.

The chain has TRBV24-1 and TRBJ1-3, with D uncertain. CDR1 and CDR2 (germline): KGHDR, SFDVKD. V shed 5 bases and J shed 1 base, with 14 bases lying between them. The CDR3 is made up of 16 amino acids. DNA of the CDR3: TGTGCCACCAGTGCTGGTGGGGAAAGGTCTGGAAACACCATATATTTT. The encoded protein is CATSAGGERSGNTIYF.

This clonotype showed up many times. The chain carries TRBV12-3 or TRBV12-4 and TRBJ2-7; D is uncertain. The V end lost 3 bases, the J end lost 3 bases, and 18 bases lay between the germline ends. The CDR3 loop spans 16 amino acids. The CDR3 DNA sequence: TGTGCCAGCAGTTTCCCCTCTGGCGCAAAAGGCTACGAGCAGTACTTC. It yields the protein CASSFPSGAKGYEQYF.

This clonotype appeared many times. The chain recombines TRBV18 with TRBJ1-1; no definite D call. The CDR3 covers 11 residues. From germline, CDR1 is KGHSH and CDR2 LQKENI. V lost 9 bases, J lost 2 bases, and 7 bases lay in between. The CDR3 DNA reads as TGTGCCAGTCAGACTAACACTGAAGCTTTCTTT. Translation gives CASQTNTEAFF.

With respect to this clonotype: Being one base from a much bigger clone, this may be a read error. CDR3 nucleotide sequence: TGTGCCAGCAGCCGACGGAACTATGGCTACACCTTC. Its protein product is CASSRRNYGYTF. The gene calls are TRBV10-3 and TRBJ1-2, with D unresolved. The CDR3 runs to 12 residues. V gave up 10 bases and J gave up 2 bases, with 11 bases separating them. Germline loops: CDR1 ENHRY, CDR2 SYGVKD.